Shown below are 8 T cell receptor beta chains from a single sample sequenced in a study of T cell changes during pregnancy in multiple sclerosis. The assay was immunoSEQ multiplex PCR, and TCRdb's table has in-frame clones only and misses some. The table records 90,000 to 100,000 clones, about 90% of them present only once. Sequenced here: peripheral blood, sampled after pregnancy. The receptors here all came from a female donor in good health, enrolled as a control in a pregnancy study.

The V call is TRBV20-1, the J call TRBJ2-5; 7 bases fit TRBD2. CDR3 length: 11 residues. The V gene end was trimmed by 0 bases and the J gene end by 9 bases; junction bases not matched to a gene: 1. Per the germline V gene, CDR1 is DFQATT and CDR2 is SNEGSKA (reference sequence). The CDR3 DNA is TGCAGTGCTAGAGAACGGGGGGCCCAGTACTTC. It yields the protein CSARERGAQYF.

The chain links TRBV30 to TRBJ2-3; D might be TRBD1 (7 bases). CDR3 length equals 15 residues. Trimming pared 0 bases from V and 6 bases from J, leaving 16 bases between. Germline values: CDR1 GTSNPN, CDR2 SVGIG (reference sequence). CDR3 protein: CAWSVGGGAADTQYF. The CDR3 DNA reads TGTGCCTGGAGTGTAGGAGGGGGCGCGGCCGATACGCAGTATTTT.

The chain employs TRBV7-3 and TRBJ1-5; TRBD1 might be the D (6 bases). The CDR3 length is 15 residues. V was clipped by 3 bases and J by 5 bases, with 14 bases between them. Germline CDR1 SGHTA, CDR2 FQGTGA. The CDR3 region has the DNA TGTGCCAGCAGCTTCAGGACAGTCCCAGATCAGCCCCAGCATTTT. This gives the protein CASSFRTVPDQPQHF. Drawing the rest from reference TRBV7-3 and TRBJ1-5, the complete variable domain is GAGVSQTPSNKVTEKGKYVELRCDPISGHTALYWYRQSLGQGPEFLIYFQGTGAADDSGLPNDRFFAVRPEGSVSTLKIQRTERGDSAVYLCASSFRTVPDQPQHFGDGTRLSIL.

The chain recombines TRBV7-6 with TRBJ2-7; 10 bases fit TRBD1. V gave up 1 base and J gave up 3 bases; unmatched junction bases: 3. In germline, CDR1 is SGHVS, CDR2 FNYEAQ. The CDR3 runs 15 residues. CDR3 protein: CASSLGQGAVYEQYF. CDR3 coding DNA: TGTGCCAGCAGCTTAGGACAGGGGGCCGTCTACGAGCAGTACTTC.

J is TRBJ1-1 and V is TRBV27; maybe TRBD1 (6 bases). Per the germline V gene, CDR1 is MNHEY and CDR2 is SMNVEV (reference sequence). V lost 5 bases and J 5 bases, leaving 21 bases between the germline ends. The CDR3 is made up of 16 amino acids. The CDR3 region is CASSLNGGGGRTEAFF. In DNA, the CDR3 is TGTGCCAGCAGTCTGAACGGAGGGGGGGGACGTACTGAAGCTTTCTTT.

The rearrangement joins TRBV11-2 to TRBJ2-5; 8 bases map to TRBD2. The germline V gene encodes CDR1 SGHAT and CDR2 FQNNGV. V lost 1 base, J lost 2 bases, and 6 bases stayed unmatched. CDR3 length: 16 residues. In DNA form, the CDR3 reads TGTGCCAGCAGCTTAGGGAGACTAGCGTCTCAAGAGACCCAGTACTTC. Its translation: CASSLGRLASQETQYF.

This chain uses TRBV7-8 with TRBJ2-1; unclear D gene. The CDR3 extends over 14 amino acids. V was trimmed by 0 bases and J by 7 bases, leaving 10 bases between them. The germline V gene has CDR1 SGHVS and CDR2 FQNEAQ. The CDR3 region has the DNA TGTGCCAGCAGCTTAGCGGCAAGTGATAATGAGCAGTTCTTC. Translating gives CASSLAASDNEQFF. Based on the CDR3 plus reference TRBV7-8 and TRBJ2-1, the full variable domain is GAGVSQSPRYKVAKRGQDVALRCDPISGHVSLFWYQQALGQGPEFLTYFQNEAQLDKSGLPSDRFFAERPEGSVSTLKIQRTQQEDSAVYLCASSLAASDNEQFFGPGTRLTVL.

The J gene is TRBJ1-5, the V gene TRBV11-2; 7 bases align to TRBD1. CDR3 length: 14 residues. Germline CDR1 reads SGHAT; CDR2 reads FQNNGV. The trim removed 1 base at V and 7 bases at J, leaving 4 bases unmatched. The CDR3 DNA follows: TGTGCCAGCAGCTTAGGACAGGGAATCCAGCCCCAGCATTTT. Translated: CASSLGQGIQPQHF.